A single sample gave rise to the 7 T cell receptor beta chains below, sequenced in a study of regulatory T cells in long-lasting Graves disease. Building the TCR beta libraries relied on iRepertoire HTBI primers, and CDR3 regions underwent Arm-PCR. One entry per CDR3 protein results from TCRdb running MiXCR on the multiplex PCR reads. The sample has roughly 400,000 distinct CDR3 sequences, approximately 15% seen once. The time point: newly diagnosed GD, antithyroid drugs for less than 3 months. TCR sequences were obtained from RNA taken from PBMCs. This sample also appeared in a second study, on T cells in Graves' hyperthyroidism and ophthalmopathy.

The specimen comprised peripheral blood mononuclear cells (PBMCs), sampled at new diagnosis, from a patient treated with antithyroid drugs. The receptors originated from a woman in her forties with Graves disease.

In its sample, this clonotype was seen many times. The CDR3 here is CASSSLSLMGLADTQYF. The CDR3 DNA is TGTGCCAGCAGTTCTTTATCGCTTATGGGTCTTGCAGATACGCAGTATTTT. V is TRBV27 and J is TRBJ2-3, with D hard to call. V was cut by 4 bases and J by 4 bases, with 21 bases left in between. This CDR3 is built from 17 residues. Germline V CDR1 and CDR2: MNHEY, SMNVEV (reference sequence).

The CDR3 is CASSLGPGLAGVSDEQYF. CDR3 DNA: TGTGCCAGCAGCTTAGGCCCCGGACTAGCGGGAGTTAGCGACGAGCAGTACTTC. The rearrangement joins TRBV13 to TRBJ2-7, with 13 nucleotides matching TRBD2. The CDR3 covers 18 residues. Trimming cost V 0 bases and J 5 bases; bases outside gene matches: 10. Germline V gene sequence: CDR1 PRHDT, CDR2 FYEKMQ (reference sequence).

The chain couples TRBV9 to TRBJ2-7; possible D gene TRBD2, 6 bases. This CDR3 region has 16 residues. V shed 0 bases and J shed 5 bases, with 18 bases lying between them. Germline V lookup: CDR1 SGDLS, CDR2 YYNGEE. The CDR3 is CASSVEEGRFPHEQYF. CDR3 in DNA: TGTGCCAGCAGCGTAGAGGAGGGCAGATTCCCCCACGAGCAGTACTTC.

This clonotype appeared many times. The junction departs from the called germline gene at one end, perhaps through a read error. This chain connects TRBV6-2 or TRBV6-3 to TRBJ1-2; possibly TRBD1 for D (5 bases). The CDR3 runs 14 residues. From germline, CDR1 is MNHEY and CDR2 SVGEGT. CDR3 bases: TGCGCCAGCAGTGAGAGGGGTTGGGGCTATGGCTACACCTTC. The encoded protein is CASSERGWGYGYTF.

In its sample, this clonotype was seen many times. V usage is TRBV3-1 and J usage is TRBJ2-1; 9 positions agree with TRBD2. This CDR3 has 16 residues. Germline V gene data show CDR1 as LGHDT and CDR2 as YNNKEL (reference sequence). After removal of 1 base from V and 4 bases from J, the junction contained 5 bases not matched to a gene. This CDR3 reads CASSQGPSGRYNEQFF. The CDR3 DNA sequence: TGTGCCAGCAGCCAAGGTCCCAGCGGGAGGTACAATGAGCAGTTCTTC.

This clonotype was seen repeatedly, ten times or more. The CDR3 region has the DNA TGTGCCAGCAGTTTTATACCGAATGAAAAACTGTTTTTT. Translating it yields CASSFIPNEKLFF. The chain links TRBV12-3 or TRBV12-4 to TRBJ1-4; unclear D gene. The CDR3 spans 13 residues. Between the trimmed V and J ends, which lost 3 bases and 5 bases, there was a span of 7 bases.

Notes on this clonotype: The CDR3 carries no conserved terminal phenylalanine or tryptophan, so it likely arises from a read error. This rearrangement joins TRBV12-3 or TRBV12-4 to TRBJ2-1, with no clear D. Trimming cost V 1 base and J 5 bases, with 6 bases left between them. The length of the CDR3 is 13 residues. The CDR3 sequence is CASSLGRHNEQFS. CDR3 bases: TGTGCCAGCAGTTTAGGCAGGCACAATGAGCAGTTCTCC.